The rows below give T cell receptor beta chains drawn from one sample of a study of blood T cell repertoires in COVID-19. TCRdb's copy holds only in-frame clones and misses some; the assay was immunoSEQ multiplex PCR. The sample includes 270,000 or so clones, around 87% seen only once; the top ten take roughly 2%. The sample was peripheral blood. These receptors originate from a woman in her sixties with COVID-19, enrolled during active disease. CDR3s include the opening cysteine and the closing phenylalanine or tryptophan. The order of the fields is V gene, J gene, CDR3 protein.

TRBV11-3	TRBJ2-1	CASSRQGTEQFF
TRBV6-6	TRBJ1-2	CASSYSLDSYTDFTF
TRBV18	TRBJ1-5	CASSPQPGQGPIVQPQHF
TRBV4-3	TRBJ2-1	CASSQEGWGPRNEQFF
TRBV19	TRBJ1-5	CASSLGQGVDQPQHF
TRBV6-6	TRBJ2-3	CASENSGGGTDTQYF
TRBV27	TRBJ2-4	CASASGEKNIQYF
TRBV10-3	TRBJ1-1	CAISDSDRGFTEAFF
TRBV7-3	TRBJ2-5	CASSLKGGETQYF
TRBV4-3	TRBJ2-2	CASSQILTGYANTGELFF
TRBV9	TRBJ2-3	CASSVSRGPKDDTQYF
TRBV19	TRBJ1-2	CASSNRTGLNYGYTF
TRBV19	TRBJ1-3	CVNRGSGNTIYF
TRBV7-9	TRBJ1-4	CASSKTGRSNEKLFF
TRBV5-1	TRBJ2-5	CASSSVLGLQETQYF
TRBV6-5	TRBJ1-5	CASTGLDQPQHF
TRBV11-3	TRBJ2-1	CASSFRGGSQYNEQFF
TRBV6-1	TRBJ2-5	CASSEAGGETQYF
TRBV4-1	TRBJ2-5	CASSRGGLANFQETQYF
TRBV7-7	TRBJ1-5	CASSLGGPPCLNAQHF
TRBV27	TRBJ2-2	CASTHGGTGELFF
TRBV6-5	TRBJ1-1	CASTADRLNTEAFF
TRBV27	TRBJ2-3	CASSLGLAGRSTDTQYF
TRBV3-1/TRBV3-2	TRBJ2-7	CASSQDRGGEQYF
TRBV19	TRBJ1-3	CASRPTDRGAGNTIYF
TRBV6-2/TRBV6-3	TRBJ1-3	CASSKTRGYSGNTIYF
TRBV3-1/TRBV3-2	TRBJ1-2	CASSPGTVYGYTF
TRBV5-1	TRBJ2-1	CASSPGQGSYNEQFF
TRBV7-8	TRBJ1-1	CASSPDRFEAFF
TRBV19	TRBJ1-5	CASSIYDSGHKDTRLYSNQPQHF
TRBV18	TRBJ1-4	CASSPPGTGGEKLFF
TRBV29-1	TRBJ1-1	CSVEKQGVAFF
TRBV6-5	TRBJ1-2	CASSPNRAHYGYTF
TRBV18	TRBJ1-4	CASSPLSGTNEKLFF
TRBV5-4	TRBJ1-4	CASSFAGIREKLFF
TRBV4-3	TRBJ2-2	CASSQDSPASDPGELFF
TRBV6-6	TRBJ1-1	CASSWDRGTEAFF
TRBV10-3	TRBJ1-2	CAISESRTGPIFYGYTF
TRBV19	TRBJ1-5	CASTFGWGENQPQHF
TRBV5-4	TRBJ1-1	CASSSLGGRLGLEAFF
TRBV27	TRBJ2-7	CASGTAPYEQYF
TRBV19	TRBJ1-5	CASSNQRNQPQHF
TRBV7-9	TRBJ1-4	CASSLDGRAPTREKLFF
TRBV19	TRBJ1-2	CASSKTGTGEYGYTF
TRBV7-9	TRBJ2-3	CASSPTRLGATDTQYF
TRBV9	TRBJ1-3	CASSLTGQGAGNTIYF
TRBV6-2/TRBV6-3	TRBJ1-5	CASSYMKSLYSNQPQHF
TRBV24-1	TRBJ1-4	CATSGLGGHLKEKLFF
TRBV18	TRBJ2-1	CASSPPLAESSYNEQFF
TRBV4-1	TRBJ1-2	CASSQGTWTGGARLYGYTF
TRBV19	TRBJ1-4	CASAAGRNEKLFF
TRBV12-3/TRBV12-4	TRBJ2-3	CASSSNPDTQYF
TRBV5-1	TRBJ2-2	CASSLAEGYTGELFF
TRBV13	TRBJ2-5	CASSLNRGQETQYF
TRBV6-5	TRBJ1-5	CASGRGPNQPQHF
TRBV28	TRBJ1-2	CASSLLTGDNYGYTF
TRBV7-9	TRBJ1-6	CASSLAPGQGLPLHF
TRBV10-3	TRBJ2-1	CAIRGDAGIYNEQFF
TRBV6-1	TRBJ1-2	CASSEGPLRVAGDPYGYTF
TRBV6-2/TRBV6-3	TRBJ1-6	CASSATRTENSPLHF